This entry describes one T cell receptor beta chain. The antigen remains undetermined. This sample includes further DNA sequences coding for the same CDR3. The sample originates from a study of cytomegalovirus exposure and HLA in healthy donors. Use of 60 Vbeta and 13 Jbeta primers characterized the PCR. Profiled with immunoSEQ multiplex PCR; TCRdb holds only in-frame clones, not every one. The sample consists of about 130,000 clones, roughly four fifths of them appearing once. Germline V gene data show CDR1 as LGHNA and CDR2 as YSLEER. The CDR3 covers 14 residues. Trimming stripped 0 bases from V and 9 bases from J, with 12 bases between. Study findings and constraints: Researchers reported that three CMV-associated chains were confirmed in vitro as CMV antigen-specific. In a later analysis, several top co-occurrence clusters appeared linked to parvovirus B19, influenza, CMV and Epstein-Barr virus.

Sequencing was performed on PBMCs. V gene TRBV4-3 combines with J gene TRBJ1-5; D may be TRBD1 (6 bases). This clonotype was sampled from a boy aged 5-17 years in good health and CMV-seronegative. The CDR3 nucleotides are TGCGCCAGCAGCCAAGACAGCAGGGGTTGGCCCCAGCATTTT. It specifies CASSQDSRGWPQHF.